The 15 T cell receptor beta chains below all came from one sample that was sequenced in a study of T cell repertoires in cytomegalovirus infection (dated by TCRdb to between 2018 and 2021). This specimen's treatment or condition label, per the study, means: in vitro stimulation with specific CMV peptide epitopes to enrich CMV-specific T cells. Antigen specificity for these receptors is unknown. The run used an Illumina HiSeq 1500. TCRdb redid the processing of the public reads, applying fastp at Q25 and MiXCR, and retained in-frame beta chains. Each CDR3 protein appears once, grouped with its most common genes and DNA. Counted in this sample were around 300,000 distinct CDR3 sequences; just under 25% of them appeared once. The ten largest clones add up to about 14% of the sample. The specimen comprised cultured PBMCs, sampled from culture after CMV antigen stimulation. These receptors all stem from a human donor in good health (CMV status not recorded). Some clones in this sample may be carry-over from other donors' samples.

The CDR3 DNA is TGTGCCACCAGTTATAGCGGGAGGGGCTACAATGAGCAGTTCTTC. Translating it yields CATSYSGRGYNEQFF. The chain employs TRBV24-1 and TRBJ2-1, with 11 bases that match TRBD2. The CDR3 sequence is 15 residues long. The trim removed 6 bases at V and 3 bases at J, leaving 3 bases unmatched. In germline, CDR1 is KGHDR, CDR2 SFDVKD.

In the case of this clonotype: Mismatch with germline at one junction end may stem from a read error. V gene TRBV6-2 or TRBV6-3 combines with J gene TRBJ2-3, with D possibly being TRBD2 (5 bases). The CDR3 is made up of 16 amino acids. Germline V lookup: CDR1 MNHEY, CDR2 SVGEGT. CDR3 in DNA: TGTGCCAGCTGTTACTCCGGAAGCGGTAGCACAGATACGCAGTATTTT. It codes for CASCYSGSGSTDTQYF.

CDR3 DNA: TGTGCCAGCAGTTACTCGAGAGTATTTTCCGGGGCCAACGTCCTGACTTTC. It encodes CASSYSRVFSGANVLTF. The rearrangement uses TRBV6-2 or TRBV6-3 and TRBJ2-6; D not certain. V lost 0 bases and J lost 4, with 13 bases in between. CDR1 and CDR2 (germline): MNHEY, SVGEGT. The CDR3 runs 17 residues.

The gene calls are TRBV12-3 or TRBV12-4 and TRBJ2-7; D not resolved. CDR3 size: 12 residues. The V and J ends lost 8 bases and 4 bases respectively, with 12 bases between them. The CDR3 nucleotides read TGTGCCAGCTCCGAACAGCTATACGAGCAGTACGTC. Protein product: CASSEQLYEQYV.

The rearrangement links TRBV13 to TRBJ2-3; 7 bases are shared with TRBD1. This CDR3 region has 15 residues. The V gene's germline CDR1 is PRHDT and CDR2 FYEKMQ (reference sequence). Germline trimming cut 5 bases from V and 7 bases from J; bases unmatched to any gene: 12. This CDR3 is CASSVQRGRKNTQYF. The CDR3, as DNA: TGTGCCAGCAGCGTCCAAAGGGGGCGAAAAAATACGCAGTATTTT.

The CDR3 DNA is TGCAGTGCTAGAGATCGGGACCCCTCACCAGAGACCCAGTACTTC. This gives the protein CSARDRDPSPETQYF. V is TRBV20-1 and J is TRBJ2-5; D possibly matches TRBD1 or TRBD2 (5 bases each). There are 15 residues in the CDR3. From germline, CDR1 is DFQATT and CDR2 SNEGSKA (reference sequence). Trimming cost V 0 bases and J 4 bases, with 15 bases left between them.

The gene calls are TRBV19 and TRBJ2-1; TRBD2 matches 9 bases. J lost 7 bases, V lost 3 bases, and 7 bases had no gene match. This CDR3 comprises 15 residues. Germline V gene sequence: CDR1 LNHDA, CDR2 SQIVND (reference sequence). CDR3 residues: CASSIAGGPGNEQFF. The CDR3, as DNA: TGTGCCAGTAGTATCGCGGGAGGGCCAGGGAATGAGCAGTTCTTC. The full variable domain, its missing parts supplied by reference TRBV19 and TRBJ2-1, is DGGITQSPKYLFRKEGQNVTLSCEQNLNHDAMYWYRQDPGQGLRLIYYSQIVNDFQKGDIAEGYSVSREKKESFPLTVTSAQKNPTAFYLCASSIAGGPGNEQFFGPGTRLTVL.

The V gene is TRBV6-5, the J gene TRBJ1-2; D unresolved. The CDR3 sequence is 14 residues long. Germline values: CDR1 MNHEY, CDR2 SVGAGI. V was clipped by 6 bases and J by 7 bases, with 18 bases between them. CDR3 sequence: CASSNPGAVGGYTF. The CDR3 DNA reads as TGTGCCAGCAGCAACCCGGGTGCGGTGGGTGGCTACACCTTC.

V usage is TRBV29-1 and J usage is TRBJ1-3; TRBD1 is a possible D gene (5 bases). V was pared by 4 bases and J by 4 bases, with 17 bases between. CDR1 SQVTM and CDR2 ANQGSEA come from the germline V gene. This CDR3 has 15 residues. The CDR3 reads CSVARAGLGGNTIYF. Here the CDR3 DNA reads TGCAGCGTTGCCCGGGCAGGGTTAGGCGGAAACACCATATATTTT.

This clonotype has just a few counts. This chain connects TRBV6-6 to TRBJ2-7, with TRBD2 matching over 9 bases. The ends lost 4 bases at V and 7 bases at J; junction bases unmatched: 8. The CDR3 sequence is 14 residues long. Germline V gene sequence: CDR1 MNHNY, CDR2 SVGAGI (reference sequence). CDR3 sequence: CASSSTRAGGEQYV. The CDR3 DNA is TGTGCCAGCAGTTCAACTCGAGCGGGAGGTGAGCAGTACGTC.

This clonotype was observed at least ten times. This rearrangement joins TRBV7-9 to TRBJ1-2; D not resolved. CDR3 length equals 12 residues. V gave up 5 bases and J gave up 13 bases, with 17 bases separating them. Germline CDR1 is SEHNR and CDR2 is FQNEAQ (reference sequence). CDR3 region: CASSRDIIGLTF. The CDR3 region has the DNA TGTGCCAGCAGCCGTGACATCATCGGTCTCACCTTC.

This clonotype turned up a few times. V usage is TRBV29-1 and J usage is TRBJ2-1; D might be TRBD1 or TRBD2, each matching 7 bases. V lost 4 bases to trimming and J lost 2 bases, with 15 bases between them. CDR1 and CDR2 (germline): SQVTM, ANQGSEA. This CDR3 has 15 amino acids. The CDR3 coding sequence is TGCAGCGTTGGGGGGGGCAGGGGGGCCTACAATGAGCAGTTCTTC. It specifies CSVGGGRGAYNEQFF.

This clonotype was picked up a small number of times. The chain combines TRBV6-1 with TRBJ2-1; 12 nucleotides line up with TRBD2. CDR3 length: 16 amino acids. Germline trimming cut 5 bases from V and 7 bases from J; bases unmatched to any gene: 9. The germline V gene encodes CDR1 MNHNS and CDR2 SASEGT. This CDR3 is CASSSLAGGPRNEQFF. For the CDR3, the DNA is TGTGCCAGCAGTTCCCTAGCGGGAGGGCCCCGGAATGAGCAGTTCTTC.

This clonotype was seen a handful of times. The CDR3 loop is CASSISLKGEQFF. DNA of the CDR3: TGTGCCAGTAGTATCTCCCTAAAGGGTGAGCAGTTCTTC. The rearrangement uses TRBV19 and TRBJ2-1, with D unclear. CDR1 is LNHDA and CDR2 is SQIVND in the germline V gene (reference sequence). This CDR3 region has 13 residues. The ends were cut back, 3 bases at V and 9 bases at J, with 12 bases in the middle.

CDR3: CASGLGLTGSGNTIYF. CDR3 DNA sequence: TGTGCTAGTGGTTTGGGCTTAACAGGATCTGGAAACACCATATATTTT. The chain joins TRBV12-5 to TRBJ1-3; TRBD1 is a possible D gene (5 bases). V lost 1 base, J lost 1 base, and 11 bases lay in between. From germline, CDR1 is LGHNT and CDR2 FRNRAP. CDR3 length equals 16 residues.